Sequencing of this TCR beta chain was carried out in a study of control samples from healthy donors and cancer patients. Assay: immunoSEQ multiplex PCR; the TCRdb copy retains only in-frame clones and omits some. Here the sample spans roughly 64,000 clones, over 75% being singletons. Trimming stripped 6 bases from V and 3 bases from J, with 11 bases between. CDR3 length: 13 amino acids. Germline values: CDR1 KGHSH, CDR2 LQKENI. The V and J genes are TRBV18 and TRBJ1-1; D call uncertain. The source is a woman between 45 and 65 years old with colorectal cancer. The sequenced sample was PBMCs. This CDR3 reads CASSAGFDTEAFF. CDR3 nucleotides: TGTGCCAGCTCTGCGGGGTTTGACACTGAAGCTTTCTTT.